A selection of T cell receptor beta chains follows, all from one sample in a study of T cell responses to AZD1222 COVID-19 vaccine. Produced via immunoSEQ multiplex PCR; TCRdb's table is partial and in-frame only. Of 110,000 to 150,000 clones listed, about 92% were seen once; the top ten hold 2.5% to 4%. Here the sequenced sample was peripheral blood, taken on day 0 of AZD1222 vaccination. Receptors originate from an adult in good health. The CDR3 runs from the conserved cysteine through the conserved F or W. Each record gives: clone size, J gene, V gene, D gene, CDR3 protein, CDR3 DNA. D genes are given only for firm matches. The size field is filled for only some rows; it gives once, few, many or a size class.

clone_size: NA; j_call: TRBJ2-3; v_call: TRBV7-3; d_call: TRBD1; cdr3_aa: CASSSDRASTDTQYF; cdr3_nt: TGTGCCAGCAGCTCGGACAGGGCTAGCACAGATACGCAGTATTTT
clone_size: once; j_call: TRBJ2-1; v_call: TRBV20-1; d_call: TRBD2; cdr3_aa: CSASIPGLAGGKAYNEQFF; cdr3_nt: TGCAGTGCTAGTATACCGGGACTAGCGGGAGGCAAGGCCTACAATGAGCAGTTCTTC
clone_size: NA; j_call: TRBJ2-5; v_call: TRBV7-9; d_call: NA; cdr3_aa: CASSLGTRGETQYF; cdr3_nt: TGTGCCAGCAGCTTAGGGACTCGGGGGGAGACCCAGTACTTC
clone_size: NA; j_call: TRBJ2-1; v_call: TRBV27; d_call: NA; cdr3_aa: CASSLSGDSDYNEQFF; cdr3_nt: TGTGCCAGCAGTTTATCGGGAGACAGCGACTACAATGAGCAGTTCTTC
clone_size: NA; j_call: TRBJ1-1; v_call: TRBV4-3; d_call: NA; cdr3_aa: CASSRDGWEAFF; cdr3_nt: TGCGCCAGCAGCCGGGACGGCTGGGAGGCTTTCTTT
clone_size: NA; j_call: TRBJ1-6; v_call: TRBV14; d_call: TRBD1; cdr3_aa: CASSQGQGGHSPLHF; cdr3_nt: TGTGCCAGCAGCCAGGGACAGGGCGGGCATTCACCCCTCCACTTT
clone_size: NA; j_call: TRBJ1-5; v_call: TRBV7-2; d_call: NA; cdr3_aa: CASSSRSPGGNQPQHF; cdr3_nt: TGTGCCAGCAGCTCCCGCTCCCCAGGGGGCAATCAGCCCCAGCATTTT
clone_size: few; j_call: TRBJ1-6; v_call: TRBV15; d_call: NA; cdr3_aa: CATSVNRAGSPLHF; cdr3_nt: TGTGCCACCAGCGTCAACAGGGCAGGGTCACCCCTCCACTTT
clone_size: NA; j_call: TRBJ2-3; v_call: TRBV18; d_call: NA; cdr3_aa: CASSPKHTSPRMITDTQYF; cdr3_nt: TGTGCCAGCTCACCAAAACACACTTCGCCCAGAATGATCACAGATACGCAGTATTTT
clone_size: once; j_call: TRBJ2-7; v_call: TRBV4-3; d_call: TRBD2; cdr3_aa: CASSQDALRLAGGRAHEQYF; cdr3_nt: TGCGCCAGCAGCCAAGATGCCCTCCGGCTAGCGGGAGGAAGGGCGCACGAGCAGTACTTC
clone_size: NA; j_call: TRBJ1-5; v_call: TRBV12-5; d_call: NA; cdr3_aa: CASGYEGGQPQHF; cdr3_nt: TGTGCTAGTGGGTACGAAGGGGGTCAGCCCCAGCATTTT
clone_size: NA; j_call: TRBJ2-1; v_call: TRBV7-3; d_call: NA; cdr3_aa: CASSSPEGGHEQFF; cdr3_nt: TGTGCCAGCAGCTCCCCCGAAGGGGGGCATGAGCAGTTCTTC
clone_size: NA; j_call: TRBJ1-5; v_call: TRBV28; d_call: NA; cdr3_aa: CASSLLRQGNQPQHF; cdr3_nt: TGTGCCAGCAGTTTATTGAGACAGGGCAATCAGCCCCAGCATTTT
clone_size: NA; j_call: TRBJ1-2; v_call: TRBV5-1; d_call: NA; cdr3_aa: CASSLAAGADSWSGYTF; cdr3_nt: TGCGCCAGCAGCTTGGCTGCGGGGGCTGATTCCTGGAGTGGCTACACCTTC
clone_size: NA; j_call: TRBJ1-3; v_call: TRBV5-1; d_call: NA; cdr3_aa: CASSLEGRSSGNTIYF; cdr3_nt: TGCGCCAGCAGCTTGGAGGGGCGAAGCTCTGGAAACACCATATATTTT
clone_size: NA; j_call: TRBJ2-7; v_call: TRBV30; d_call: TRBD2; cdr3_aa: CAQAPSSGRGEQYF; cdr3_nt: TGTGCCCAGGCCCCTTCCAGCGGGAGAGGCGAGCAGTACTTC
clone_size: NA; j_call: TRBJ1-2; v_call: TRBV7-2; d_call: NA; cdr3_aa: CASSIDQGRNYGYTF; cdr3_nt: TGTGCCAGCAGCATAGACCAGGGGAGGAACTATGGCTACACCTTC
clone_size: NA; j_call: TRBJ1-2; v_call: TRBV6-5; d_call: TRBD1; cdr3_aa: CASRRDRGKYGYTF; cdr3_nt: TGTGCCAGCAGGCGGGACAGGGGAAAATATGGCTACACCTTC
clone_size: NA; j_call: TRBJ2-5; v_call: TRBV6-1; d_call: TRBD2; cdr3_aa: CASSDGLAAQETQYF; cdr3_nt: TGTGCCAGCAGTGACGGACTAGCGGCCCAAGAGACCCAGTACTTC
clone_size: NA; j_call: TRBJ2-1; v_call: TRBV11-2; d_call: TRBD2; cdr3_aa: CASSLEGRESHNEQFF; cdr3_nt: TGTGCCAGCAGCTTGGAGGGGCGGGAGTCCCACAATGAGCAGTTCTTC
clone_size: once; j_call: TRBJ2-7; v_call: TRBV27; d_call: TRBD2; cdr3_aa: CASTTLAGGPHEQYF; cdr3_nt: TGTGCCAGCACCACTCTAGCGGGAGGGCCCCACGAGCAGTACTTC
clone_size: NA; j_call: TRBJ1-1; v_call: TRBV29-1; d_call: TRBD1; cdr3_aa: CSARGTGGENTEAFF; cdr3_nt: TGCAGCGCGAGGGGGACAGGTGGGGAGAACACTGAAGCTTTCTTT
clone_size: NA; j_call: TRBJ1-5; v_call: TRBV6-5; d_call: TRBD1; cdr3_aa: CASSYSGRDRGQPQHF; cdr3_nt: TGTGCCAGCAGTTACTCGGGGAGGGACAGGGGTCAGCCCCAGCATTTT
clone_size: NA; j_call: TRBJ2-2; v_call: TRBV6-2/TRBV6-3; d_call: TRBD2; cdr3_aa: CASSTTTPGTSGSTGELFF; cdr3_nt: TGTGCCAGCAGTACCACAACCCCCGGGACTAGCGGGAGCACCGGGGAGCTGTTTTTT
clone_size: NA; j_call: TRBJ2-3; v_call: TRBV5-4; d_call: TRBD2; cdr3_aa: CASSLEGGPIAGWLDTQYF; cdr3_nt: TGTGCCAGCAGCTTAGAGGGAGGGCCAATAGCGGGATGGCTAGATACGCAGTATTTT
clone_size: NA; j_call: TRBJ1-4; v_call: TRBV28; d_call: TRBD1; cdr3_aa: CASSFPRQGGNEKLFF; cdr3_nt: TGTGCCAGCAGTTTCCCCCGACAGGGGGGGAATGAAAAACTGTTTTTT
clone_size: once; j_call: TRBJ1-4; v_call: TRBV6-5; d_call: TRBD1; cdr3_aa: CASSYDRGSDEKLFF; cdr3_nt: TGTGCCAGCAGTTACGACAGGGGGAGTGATGAAAAACTGTTTTTT
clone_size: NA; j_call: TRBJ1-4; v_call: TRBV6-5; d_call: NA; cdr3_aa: CASSYRDPEKLFF; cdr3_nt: TGTGCCAGCAGCTATCGGGACCCGGAAAAACTGTTTTTT
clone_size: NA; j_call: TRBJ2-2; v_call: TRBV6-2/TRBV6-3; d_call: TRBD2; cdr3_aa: CASSRTSGSGPGELFF; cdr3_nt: TGTGCCAGCAGTCGGACTAGCGGGAGTGGGCCCGGGGAGCTGTTTTTT
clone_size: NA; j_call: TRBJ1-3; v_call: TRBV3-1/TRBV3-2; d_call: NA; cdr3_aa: CASSQDRGPGNTIYF; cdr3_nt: TGTGCCAGCAGCCAAGATCGAGGGCCAGGAAACACCATATATTTT
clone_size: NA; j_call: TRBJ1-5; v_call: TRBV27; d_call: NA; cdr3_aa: CASRPSGGDQPQHF; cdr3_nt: TGTGCCAGCAGGCCCAGTGGGGGAGATCAGCCCCAGCATTTT
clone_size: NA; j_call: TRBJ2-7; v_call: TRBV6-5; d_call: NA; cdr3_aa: CASSNWPGAQDEQYF; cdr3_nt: TGTGCCAGCAGTAATTGGCCGGGGGCGCAGGACGAGCAGTACTTC
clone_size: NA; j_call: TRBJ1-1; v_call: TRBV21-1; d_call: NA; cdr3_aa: CASSDKSTEAFF; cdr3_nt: TGTGCCAGCAGCGACAAGAGCACTGAAGCTTTCTTT
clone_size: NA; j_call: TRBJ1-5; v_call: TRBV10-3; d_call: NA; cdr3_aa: CAISGGRESNQPQHF; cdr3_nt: TGTGCCATCAGTGGCGGACGGGAGAGCAATCAGCCCCAGCATTTT
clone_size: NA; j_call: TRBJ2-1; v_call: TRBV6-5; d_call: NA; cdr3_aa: CASSFLRAGPYNEQFF; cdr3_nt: TGTGCCAGCAGTTTCCTCAGGGCAGGTCCCTACAATGAGCAGTTCTTC
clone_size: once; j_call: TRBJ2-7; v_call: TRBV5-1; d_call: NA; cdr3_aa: CASSRGAGYEQYF; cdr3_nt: TGCGCCAGCAGCCGCGGGGCGGGATACGAGCAGTACTTC
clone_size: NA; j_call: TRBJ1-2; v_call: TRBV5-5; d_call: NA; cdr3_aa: CASSFGVDAGYGYTF; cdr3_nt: TGTGCCAGCAGCTTCGGGGTAGACGCGGGCTATGGCTACACCTTC
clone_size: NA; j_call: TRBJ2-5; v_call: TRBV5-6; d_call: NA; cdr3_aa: CASSSGDLQGSTQYF; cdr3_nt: TGTGCCAGCAGCTCGGGAGACTTACAGGGGTCGACCCAGTACTTC
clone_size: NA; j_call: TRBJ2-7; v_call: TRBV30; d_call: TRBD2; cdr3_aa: CAWSTGLAGGGEQYF; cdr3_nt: TGTGCCTGGAGTACCGGACTAGCGGGAGGGGGCGAGCAGTACTTC
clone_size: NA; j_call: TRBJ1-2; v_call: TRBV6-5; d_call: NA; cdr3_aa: CATSRGREYGYTF; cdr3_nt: TGTGCCACCTCCCGGGGACGGGAGTATGGCTACACCTTC